This TCR beta chain emerged from a study of post-analysis software for immune sequencing data. Libraries were made from TCR beta cDNA, and they carried unique molecular identifiers. A single record per CDR3 protein comes from TCRdb applying MiXCR to the PCR reads. In the table there are under 900,000 distinct CDR3 sequences, approximately 50% of which are singletons. Germline CDR1 is SSHAT and CDR2 is FNYEAQ (reference sequence). This CDR3 is 14 amino acids long. Points from the study as a whole: Versus controls, multiple sclerosis patients showed significantly lower diversity (normalized Chao1). With TRBV5-6, TRBV5-1 and TRBV20-1 included, about 5 TRBV segments were more frequent in patients than in controls.

This clonotype was counted a few times. Its target is unknown. The receptor was derived from a girl aged 10 to 17 with multiple sclerosis. The material sequenced was blood. This sequence joins TRBV7-7 and TRBJ2-4; the D is unclear. TRBJ2-5 explains the end of the DNA better; the J call may be wrong. CDR3 sequence (DNA): TGTGCCAGCAGCTCACTTATCACAGTAGGGACCCAGTACTTC. The encoded protein is CASSSLITVGTQYF.